The 12 T cell receptor beta chains reported below all come from one sample, sequenced in a study of response to subunit inactivated influenza vaccine. TCRdb reprocessed the RT-PCR reads via MiXCR and lists one record per CDR3 protein. This sample has approximately 530,000 distinct CDR3 sequences; about 7.2% occur once, and the top ten carry under 15%. The sequences come from PBMCs from blood, collected less than 30 months after vaccination. The source of these receptors is a man aged 50 to 75 who received an inactivated influenza vaccine.

This clonotype was detected only a few times. J is TRBJ2-3 and V is TRBV20-1, with 13 bases aligning to TRBD2. Germline V gene sequence: CDR1 DFQATT, CDR2 SNEGSKA (reference sequence). The junction had 3 bases not matched to a gene; V was cut back by 3 bases and J by 3 bases. This CDR3 has 15 amino acids. The CDR3 reads CSARATSGGTDTQYF. The CDR3 DNA reads TGCAGTGCTAGGGCGACTAGCGGGGGGACAGATACGCAGTATTTT.

In this sample, this clonotype turned up a few times. This chain joins TRBV20-1 and TRBJ2-7; 9 bases are a match to TRBD2. This CDR3 region has 13 residues. Trimming removed 6 bases from V and 7 bases from J; junction bases left unmatched: 10. Germline V gene sequence: CDR1 DFQATT, CDR2 SNEGSKA (reference sequence). The CDR3 nucleotides read TGCAGTGCGGAGCGGCTAGCGGGGTTGGAGCAGTACTTC. Translation gives CSAERLAGLEQYF.

V is TRBV6-2 or TRBV6-3 and J is TRBJ2-7, with TRBD2 matching 7 bases. The CDR3 is made up of 15 amino acids. Germline V gene data show CDR1 as MNHEY and CDR2 as SVGEGT. J was trimmed by 4 bases and V by 6 bases; bases with no gene match: 12. The CDR3 bases are TGTGCCAGCAGCCCCAAAGCGGGGAATAGATACGAGCAGTACTTC. Amino acids: CASSPKAGNRYEQYF.

This clonotype was picked up a small number of times. The chain links TRBV6-1 to TRBJ2-5; the D gene is possibly TRBD1 (6 bases). The length of the CDR3 is 14 residues. Germline CDR1 MNHNS, CDR2 SASEGT. V lost 8 bases to trimming and J lost 6 bases, with 19 bases between them. This CDR3 reads CASQGFSGRKTQYF. The CDR3 DNA is TGTGCCAGCCAGGGGTTTTCAGGGCGCAAGACCCAGTACTTC.

This clonotype was found a few times. The J gene is TRBJ2-1, the V gene TRBV11-3; 8 bases are shared with TRBD2. The J segment lost 5 bases and the V segment lost 3 bases, leaving 6 bases of the junction unmatched. The CDR3 runs 15 residues. Germline loops: CDR1 SGHNT, CDR2 YENEEA. The CDR3 DNA sequence: TGTGCCAGCAGCTTTGCGGGGGGCCTAAACAATGAGCAGTTCTTC. This codes for CASSFAGGLNNEQFF.

The gene calls are TRBV5-1 and TRBJ2-7; D possibly uses TRBD1 or TRBD2 (5 bases each). This CDR3 has 16 amino acids. CDR1 SGHRS and CDR2 YFSETQ come from the germline V gene. Trimming stripped 4 bases from V and 1 base from J, with 18 bases between. CDR3 nucleotides: TGCGCCAGCAGCCCCTCTGCCGGGACGGTATCCTACGAGCAGTACTTC. Its protein product is CASSPSAGTVSYEQYF.

This clonotype was seen a handful of times. The chain links TRBV7-2 to TRBJ2-2; the D gene is possibly TRBD2 (6 bases). V dropped 8 bases and J dropped 0 bases, with 13 bases sitting between them. Germline V lookup: CDR1 SGHTA, CDR2 FQGNSA. The CDR3 contains 15 residues. For the CDR3, the DNA is TGTGCCAGCCCGGGACTTATCGCGAACACCGGGGAGCTGTTTTTT. Its protein is CASPGLIANTGELFF.

This chain joins TRBV2 and TRBJ2-3, with D possibly being TRBD2 (6 bases). Germline lookup yields CDR1 SNHLY and CDR2 FYNNEI. CDR3 length equals 16 residues. V was shortened by 4 bases and J by 0 bases, with 14 bases between the two germline ends. CDR3 bases: TGTGCCAGCAGTGTCGGGGGACCGACTAGCACAGATACGCAGTATTTT. It yields the protein CASSVGGPTSTDTQYF.

This clonotype was observed a few times. The gene calls are TRBV7-2 and TRBJ2-1; 7 bases match TRBD1. Germline V CDR1 and CDR2: SGHTA, FQGNSA. The CDR3 has 14 amino acids. The ends lost 5 bases at V and 7 bases at J; junction bases unmatched: 8. CDR3 sequence reads: CASSGRDRPNEQFF. The DNA of the CDR3 is TGTGCCAGCAGCGGCCGGGACAGACCAAATGAGCAGTTCTTC.

This clonotype was observed a handful of times. V and J are TRBV4-2 and TRBJ2-3; 11 bases are shared with TRBD2. The junction had 5 bases not matched to a gene; V was cut back by 4 bases and J by 2 bases. The CDR3 runs 16 residues. Germline CDR1 and CDR2: LGHNA and YNFKEQ. The CDR3 protein is CASSRLLAGDTDTQYF. The CDR3, as DNA: TGTGCCAGCAGCCGATTACTAGCGGGGGACACAGATACGCAGTATTTT.

The genes are TRBV12-3 or TRBV12-4 and TRBJ2-3, with D tentatively TRBD1 or TRBD2 (5 bases each). Trimming took 5 bases from V and 8 from J, leaving 20 bases between them. This CDR3 contains 15 residues. The DNA of the CDR3 is TGTGCCAGCAGTACATCAGGGAGCACCTTCGGTACGCAGTATTTT. It codes for CASSTSGSTFGTQYF.

In this sample, this clonotype turned up a few times. The V gene is TRBV29-1, the J gene TRBJ2-7; the D gene is possibly TRBD1 (6 bases). The V gene lost 4 bases and the J gene lost 4 bases, with 11 bases spanning the gap. CDR3 length: 12 amino acids. Germline CDR1 reads SQVTM; CDR2 reads ANQGSEA. Here the CDR3 DNA reads TGCAGCGTTGGACCCGACAGGTACGAGCAGTACTTC. Protein product: CSVGPDRYEQYF.